The 23 T cell receptor beta chains presented below share a single source sample, sequenced in a study of T cells in Graves' hyperthyroidism and ophthalmopathy. From RNA transcripts, TCR beta CDR3 regions were amplified. Primed by the HTBI set, a first-round RT-PCR was run on the TCR CDR3. MiXCR, run by TCRdb on the multiplex PCR reads, gives a single entry per CDR3 protein. The sample has approximately 370,000 distinct CDR3 sequences; about 18% are singletons. The specimen was blood. These receptors all come from a woman between 25 and 40 years old with Graves' hyperthyroidism that later progressed to Graves' ophthalmopathy.

This chain connects TRBV10-2 to TRBJ2-7; TRBD2 aligns across 8 bases. The trim removed 2 bases at V and 2 bases at J, leaving 5 bases unmatched. Per germline, CDR1 WSHSY and CDR2 SAAADI. This CDR3 region has 15 residues. The CDR3 protein is CASSERGGPAYEQYF. The CDR3 DNA reads as TGCGCCAGCAGTGAGCGGGGGGGCCCAGCCTACGAGCAGTACTTC.

This clonotype was recorded at least ten times. This chain connects TRBV10-3 to TRBJ1-1; no clear D. The germline V gene has CDR1 ENHRY and CDR2 SYGVKD. CDR3 length: 12 residues. V shed 3 bases and J shed 5 bases, with 7 bases lying between them. CDR3 sequence (DNA): TGTGCCATCAGTGACGAGGGAACTGAAGCTTTCTTT. Its protein product is CAISDEGTEAFF.

This clonotype was counted many times. The J gene is TRBJ2-3, the V gene TRBV5-1; 7 bases line up with TRBD2. V lost 2 bases, J lost 6 bases, and 21 bases stayed unmatched. The V gene's germline CDR1 is SGHRS and CDR2 YFSETQ. This CDR3 contains 19 residues. CDR3 DNA: TGCGCCAGCAGCTTTAAAGCGGGGCGAACAGAGAGTCGTAGGGATACGCAGTATTTT. It yields the protein CASSFKAGRTESRRDTQYF.

This clonotype was seen only a few times. The chain joins TRBV19 to TRBJ2-5, with D perhaps matching TRBD1 (5 bases). Per germline, CDR1 LNHDA and CDR2 SQIVND (reference sequence). V was trimmed by 7 bases and J by 1 base, leaving 16 bases between them. CDR3 length: 15 residues. CDR3: CASNQGRALQETQYF. The CDR3 nucleotides read TGTGCCAGTAATCAAGGCAGGGCACTCCAAGAGACCCAGTACTTC.

This clonotype was observed a few times. The chain carries TRBV3-1 and TRBJ1-2; TRBD1 is a possible D gene (5 bases). V lost 4 bases to trimming and J lost 5 bases, with 14 bases between them. Germline CDR1 is LGHDT and CDR2 is YNNKEL (reference sequence). The CDR3 sequence is 14 residues long. CDR3 nucleotide sequence: TGTGCCAGCAGCCTAATGGCAGGGTCGTATGGCTACACCTTC. Translated: CASSLMAGSYGYTF.

In the case of this clonotype: A much bigger clone sits one base away, suggesting this may be a read error. V gene TRBV28 combines with J gene TRBJ1-2, with 7 bases that match TRBD1. The V segment lost 3 bases and the J segment 10 bases; nucleotides outside the gene matches: 11. There are 14 residues in the CDR3. Germline assignment: CDR1 MDHEN and CDR2 SYDVKM. The CDR3 coding sequence is TGTGCCAGCAGTTTTGGACAGGCGGCGGAAGACTACACCTTC. Translation: CASSFGQAAEDYTF.

This clonotype showed up many times. The genes are TRBV2 and TRBJ2-3; 13 bases are shared with TRBD2. Germline V gene sequence: CDR1 SNHLY, CDR2 FYNNEI. The V gene end was trimmed by 7 bases and the J gene end by 4 bases; junction bases not matched to a gene: 17. The CDR3 contains 19 residues. Written as DNA, the CDR3 is TGTGCCAGCATGGGCGAGGCAGAACTAGCGGGAGGGCCCTCAGATACGCAGTATTTT. Its protein product is CASMGEAELAGGPSDTQYF.

The chain couples TRBV19 to TRBJ1-5, with D unclear. The V end lost 5 bases, the J end lost 9 bases, and 14 bases lay between the germline ends. Germline CDR1 LNHDA, CDR2 SQIVND (reference sequence). The CDR3 has 13 amino acids. In DNA, the CDR3 is TGTGCCAGTAGTCCATCTCACGGCGGGCCCCAGCATTTT. Encoded protein: CASSPSHGGPQHF.

The V call is TRBV19, the J call TRBJ1-5, with D perhaps matching TRBD1 (6 bases). Looked up from germline, CDR1 is LNHDA and CDR2 is SQIVND (reference sequence). V lost 5 bases, J lost 7 bases, and 15 bases lay in between. This CDR3 is 14 amino acids long. CDR3 protein: CASSLRGAGQPQHF. The DNA of the CDR3 is TGTGCCAGTAGTCTGAGGGGGGCCGGGCAGCCCCAGCATTTT.

The V call is TRBV5-1, the J call TRBJ2-5; D may be TRBD2 (6 bases). The CDR3 consists of 16 residues. The V and J ends lost 6 bases and 2 bases respectively, with 20 bases between them. Per germline, CDR1 SGHRS and CDR2 YFSETQ. CDR3 sequence reads: CASTRRRDGGQETQYF. The CDR3 nucleotides read TGCGCCAGCACCAGAAGGAGGGATGGGGGGCAAGAGACCCAGTACTTC.

This clonotype was picked up one time. This chain links TRBV12-3 or TRBV12-4 with TRBJ2-1, with 8 bases fitting TRBD1. Trimming removed 3 bases from V and 6 bases from J; junction bases left unmatched: 7. This CDR3 spans 15 amino acids. The DNA for the CDR3 is TGTGCCAGCAGTTTCGGGGCAGGGGGCCGCAATGAGCAGTTCTTC. Its protein product is CASSFGAGGRNEQFF.

The table lists this clonotype with a few counts. V is TRBV6-1 and J is TRBJ2-7, with D hard to call. Germline V gene lookup returns CDR1 MNHNS and CDR2 SASEGT. The CDR3 loop spans 12 amino acids. V gave up 2 bases and J gave up 6 bases, with 8 bases separating them. The CDR3 spells CASSEWRSEQYF. In nucleotides, the CDR3 is TGTGCCAGCAGTGAATGGAGATCCGAGCAGTACTTC.

In the case of this clonotype: Possible read error: a much larger clone is one base away. V is TRBV10-3 and J is TRBJ2-2; D is possibly TRBD2 (6 bases). Germline CDR1 reads ENHRY; CDR2 reads SYGVKD. There are 15 residues in the CDR3. Here the CDR3 DNA reads TGTGCCAGCAGTCCCTGGACGGGGGACTTAGTTAAGCTGTTTTTT. Translating it yields CASSPWTGDLVKLFF.

This clonotype was observed at least ten times. The chain employs TRBV5-1 and TRBJ2-1, with 12 bases that match TRBD1. This CDR3 spans 16 amino acids. With V trimmed by 4 bases and J by 7 bases, 9 bases remained unmatched. Germline V lookup: CDR1 SGHRS, CDR2 YFSETQ. The CDR3: CASSAGTGGRENEQFF. For the CDR3, the DNA is TGCGCCAGCAGCGCAGGGACAGGGGGCAGGGAAAATGAGCAGTTCTTC.

The chain employs TRBV5-5 and TRBJ2-1; D not resolved. This CDR3 has 12 amino acids. Germline V gene lookup returns CDR1 SGHKS and CDR2 YYEKEE (reference sequence). The V and J ends lost 1 base and 9 bases respectively, with 8 bases between them. This CDR3 is CASSLYGVEQFF. Here the CDR3 DNA reads TGTGCCAGCAGCTTGTATGGTGTTGAGCAGTTCTTC. Full variable domain (outside the CDR3, taken from reference TRBV5-5 and TRBJ2-1): DAGVTQSPTHLIKTRGQQVTLRCSPISGHKSVSWYQQVLGQGPQFIFQYYEKEERGRGNFPDRFSARQFPNYSSELNVNALLLGDSALYLCASSLYGVEQFFGPGTRLTVL.

Ten or more counts support this clonotype. J is TRBJ2-3 and V is TRBV29-1; D possibly uses TRBD1 or TRBD2 (5 bases each). V was shortened by 4 bases and J by 5 bases, with 13 bases between the two germline ends. Germline V gene data show CDR1 as SQVTM and CDR2 as ANQGSEA. The CDR3 loop spans 13 amino acids. The CDR3 DNA reads as TGCAGCGTTGGGGGGAAGGCGGTAGATACGCAGTATTTT. Translating gives CSVGGKAVDTQYF.

This clonotype was seen at least ten times. The gene calls are TRBV10-3 and TRBJ2-3, with D perhaps TRBD1 (6 bases). The germline V and J ends were trimmed by 3 bases and 2 bases, with 12 bases remaining between them. From germline, CDR1 is ENHRY and CDR2 SYGVKD. This CDR3 has 15 amino acids. CDR3 in amino acids: CAISDAGDPTDTQYF. DNA for the CDR3: TGTGCCATCAGTGATGCAGGGGATCCCACAGATACGCAGTATTTT.

This clonotype was found many times. This sequence joins TRBV2 and TRBJ1-1; D is unresolved. Trimming removed 3 bases from V and 1 base from J, with 6 bases in between. Germline CDR1 SNHLY, CDR2 FYNNEI. The CDR3 covers 13 residues. CDR3 protein: CASSDGSNTEAFF. The CDR3 DNA reads as TGTGCCAGCAGTGATGGGTCGAACACTGAAGCTTTCTTT.

This clonotype turned up a few times. The chain combines TRBV15 with TRBJ2-7, with 9 bases identical to TRBD2. The length of the CDR3 is 15 residues. The V and J ends lost 0 bases and 1 base, in that order; junction bases with no gene match: 1. Germline V CDR1 and CDR2: LNHNV, YYDKDF (reference sequence). The CDR3 is CATSRDLAGSYEQYF. CDR3 nucleotide sequence: TGTGCCACCAGCAGAGACCTAGCGGGGTCCTACGAGCAGTACTTC.

This clonotype was counted only a few times. This chain joins TRBV6-1 and TRBJ2-7; TRBD1 is a possible D gene (5 bases). Trimming stripped 6 bases from V and 2 bases from J, with 8 bases between. The CDR3 is 12 residues long. Looked up from germline, CDR1 is MNHNS and CDR2 is SASEGT. The CDR3 here is CASSREPYEQYF. As DNA, the CDR3 is TGTGCCAGCAGCAGGGAACCCTACGAGCAGTACTTC.

This clonotype showed up many times. This chain links TRBV11-2 with TRBJ2-6; TRBD2 is a possible D gene (7 bases). V dropped 5 bases and J dropped 4 bases, with 21 bases sitting between them. Germline CDR1 SGHAT, CDR2 FQNNGV. The CDR3 sequence is 18 residues long. CDR3 DNA: TGTGCCAGCAGCCCTGCCGGGGGGCTCGGGTACGGGGCCAACGTCCTGACTTTC. This sequence encodes CASSPAGGLGYGANVLTF.

This clonotype was seen many times. J is TRBJ2-5 and V is TRBV3-1; the match to TRBD2 covers 8 bases. CDR1 is LGHDT, CDR2 YNNKEL, per germline (reference sequence). V was pared by 2 bases and J by 3 bases, with 8 bases of the junction left unmatched. The CDR3 length is 16 residues. The CDR3 coding sequence is TGTGCCAGCAGCCAAATCTCGTTAGCGGGGAAAGAGACCCAGTACTTC. Its translation is CASSQISLAGKETQYF.

Only a few counts were recorded for this clonotype. This could be a read error, since a much larger clone is one nucleotide away. The chain carries TRBV11-2 and TRBJ1-4; 9 bases align to TRBD1. Germline V gene lookup returns CDR1 SGHAT and CDR2 FQNNGV. The CDR3 loop spans 15 amino acids. The CDR3 nucleotides are TGTGCCAGCAGCCGCCGGACAGGGGTTAATGAAAAACTGTGTTTT. Protein product: CASSRRTGVNEKLCF.